This entry lists 22 T cell receptor beta chains sequenced from one sample in a study of T-cell memory formation after mild COVID-19. TCRdb passed the 5' RACE reads through MiXCR, listing each CDR3 protein once. The table records approximately 190,000 distinct CDR3 sequences, around 17% of them present only once. Material for sequencing was PBMCs or a T cell subset sorted from them (not recorded which). Receptors originate from an adult woman who had mild COVID-19 (a few samples of this study predate the infection). Cell type and time point are not known.

The gene calls are TRBV5-8 and TRBJ2-5, with TRBD1 as a possible D gene (7 bases). V shed 4 bases and J shed 5 bases, with 12 bases lying between them. CDR3 length: 13 residues. The germline gives CDR1 SGHTS, CDR2 YDEGEE. DNA for the CDR3: TGTGCCAGCAGCGCGGGACAGTGGGAGACCCAGTACTTC. This translates into CASSAGQWETQYF.

The chain carries TRBV5-1 and TRBJ2-5; D is possibly TRBD1 or TRBD2 (5 bases each). The length of the CDR3 is 15 residues. Trimming removed 3 bases from V and 3 bases from J, with 15 bases in between. Germline V gene lookup returns CDR1 SGHRS and CDR2 YFSETQ. The CDR3 bases are TGCGCCAGCAGCTCCGGGGACGGTCGCAAAGAGACCCAGTACTTC. Protein sequence: CASSSGDGRKETQYF.

In its sample, this clonotype was seen many times. The chain employs TRBV20-1 and TRBJ2-5; D unresolved. The CDR3 has 11 amino acids. With 0 bases removed from V and 9 bases from J, the gap between germline ends came to 8 bases. The germline CDR1 and CDR2 sequences are DFQATT and SNEGSKA (reference sequence). The CDR3 here is CSAREPPAQYF. CDR3 nucleotide sequence: TGCAGTGCTAGAGAACCCCCTGCCCAGTACTTC.

This clonotype has a single count. The V gene is TRBV5-1, the J gene TRBJ2-7; D is unclear. Germline lookup yields CDR1 SGHRS and CDR2 YFSETQ. The ends were cut back, 0 bases at V and 6 bases at J, with 16 bases in the middle. The CDR3 is 15 amino acids. The CDR3 region has the DNA TGCGCCAGCAGCTTGGGTACTTCACTCTTTGGCGAGCAGTACTTC. Amino acid sequence: CASSLGTSLFGEQYF.

The table lists this clonotype with a few counts. The genes are TRBV29-1 and TRBJ1-1; possibly TRBD1 for D (5 bases). CDR1 and CDR2 from the germline V gene are SQVTM and ANQGSEA. This CDR3 region has 13 residues. Trimming took 4 bases from V and 0 from J, leaving 9 bases between them. CDR3 protein: CSVVGRMNTEAFF. The CDR3 nucleotides are TGCAGCGTTGTGGGACGGATGAACACTGAAGCTTTCTTT.

This clonotype was counted only a few times. The V call is TRBV10-3, the J call TRBJ2-6; D is tentatively TRBD1 or TRBD2 (6 bases each). Germline CDR1 reads ENHRY; CDR2 reads SYGVKD. V gave up 4 bases and J gave up 4 bases, with 23 bases separating them. This CDR3 region has 19 residues. CDR3 region: CAISVDPRPRGTGANVLTF. CDR3 DNA: TGTGCCATCAGTGTCGACCCTCGCCCCCGCGGGACAGGGGCCAACGTCCTGACTTTC.

This clonotype was detected ten times or more. The chain carries TRBV20-1 and TRBJ2-7; 7 bases are a match to TRBD1. J was trimmed by 1 base and V by 2 bases; bases with no gene match: 11. The V gene's germline CDR1 is DFQATT and CDR2 SNEGSKA (reference sequence). The CDR3 is 16 amino acids. CDR3 bases: TGCAGTGCTAGACCCCTAAGGACAGGAGATTCCTACGAGCAGTACTTC. Its protein is CSARPLRTGDSYEQYF.

There are a few counts of this clonotype. The chain is built from TRBV6-6 and TRBJ2-3, with 12 bases identical to TRBD2. Germline CDR1 is MNHNY and CDR2 is SVGAGI (reference sequence). The CDR3 has 16 residues. Germline trimming cut 5 bases from V and 9 bases from J; bases unmatched to any gene: 12. In DNA, the CDR3 is TGTGCCAGCAGTCTAGCGGGAGGGCCGGCCTCCGGAACGCAGTATTTT. Protein sequence: CASSLAGGPASGTQYF.

This sequence joins TRBV12-3 or TRBV12-4 and TRBJ1-1; D unresolved. Trimming pared 5 bases from V and 0 bases from J, leaving 10 bases between. CDR3 length: 14 residues. CDR3 protein: CASSIKELNTEAFF. CDR3 DNA sequence: TGTGCCAGCAGTATTAAGGAACTGAACACTGAAGCTTTCTTT.

This chain uses TRBV7-9 with TRBJ1-1; a weak D match, TRBD1 (6 bases). There are 14 residues in the CDR3. V was clipped by 5 bases and J by 6 bases, with 16 bases between them. CDR1 SEHNR and CDR2 FQNEAQ come from the germline V gene (reference sequence). The CDR3, as DNA: TGTGCCAGCAGCGGGGGCCGTCTGTTGCCTGAAGCTTTCTTT. Translated: CASSGGRLLPEAFF.

The rearrangement uses TRBV7-3 and TRBJ2-1, with a tentative D call TRBD1 (6 bases). Germline CDR1 is SGHTA and CDR2 is FQGTGA. This CDR3 contains 18 residues. V lost 5 bases, J lost 6 bases, and 26 bases lay in between. CDR3 loop: CASSPSPLTGMNTNEQFF. CDR3 coding DNA: TGTGCCAGCAGCCCCAGCCCTTTAACAGGGATGAATACCAATGAGCAGTTCTTC.

This clonotype was seen only a few times. This sequence joins TRBV10-3 and TRBJ2-1; perhaps D is TRBD1 or TRBD2 (5 bases each). There are 13 residues in the CDR3. Per the germline V gene, CDR1 is ENHRY and CDR2 is SYGVKD. V gave up 4 bases and J gave up 5 bases, with 9 bases separating them. For the CDR3, the DNA is TGTGCCATCAGTGTTAGGGACGACAATGAGCAGTTCTTC. It codes for CAISVRDDNEQFF.

The rearrangement links TRBV20-1 to TRBJ1-4, with TRBD1 matching over 9 bases. The germline V gene encodes CDR1 DFQATT and CDR2 SNEGSKA (reference sequence). This CDR3 spans 15 amino acids. With 4 bases clipped from V and 8 bases from J, the junction kept 11 bases outside the gene matches. The DNA for the CDR3 is TGCAGTGCTACCAGGGCACAGGGGGCAGGAGAAAAACTGTTTTTT. This codes for CSATRAQGAGEKLFF.

The chain is built from TRBV7-2 and TRBJ2-3; maybe TRBD2 (6 bases). The V and J ends lost 6 bases and 0 bases respectively, with 10 bases between them. The CDR3 contains 14 residues. CDR1 and CDR2 (germline): SGHTA, FQGNSA. The chain's CDR3 is CASSSGMSTDTQYF. CDR3 DNA sequence: TGTGCCAGCAGTAGCGGAATGAGCACAGATACGCAGTATTTT.

The gene calls are TRBV14 and TRBJ1-1; perhaps TRBD1 as D (5 bases). Trimming removed 5 bases at V and 7 bases at J, with 11 bases between. The length of the CDR3 is 12 residues. Germline V gene sequence: CDR1 SGHDN, CDR2 FVKESK. Here the CDR3 reads CASSKAGLEAFF. CDR3 sequence (DNA): TGTGCCAGCAGCAAGGCAGGGCTTGAAGCTTTCTTT.

The chain has TRBV27 and TRBJ2-3, with TRBD2 identical over 8 bases. The V and J ends lost 6 bases and 3 bases, in that order; junction bases with no gene match: 8. CDR1 is MNHEY, CDR2 SMNVEV, per germline (reference sequence). This CDR3 comprises 15 residues. CDR3 nucleotides: TGTGCCAGCAGCCTGACCGGGACTAGAACAGATACGCAGTATTTT. Translated, it gives CASSLTGTRTDTQYF.

The rearrangement links TRBV2 to TRBJ2-2; D gene uncertain. Trimming stripped 4 bases from V and 2 bases from J, with 8 bases between. Looked up from germline, CDR1 is SNHLY and CDR2 is FYNNEI. The CDR3 covers 14 residues. The CDR3 nucleotides read TGTGCCAGCAGTGTCCGTCAAAACACCGGGGAGCTGTTTTTT. Translated, it gives CASSVRQNTGELFF.

This clonotype was seen many times. This chain uses TRBV10-3 with TRBJ2-1; weak D call: TRBD2 (5 bases). The V gene's germline CDR1 is ENHRY and CDR2 SYGVKD. Trimming shortened V by 3 bases and J by 2 bases, and 11 bases separated the two germline ends. The CDR3 runs 15 residues. CDR3 protein: CAISDGDPTYNEQFF. In DNA, the CDR3 is TGTGCCATCAGTGACGGGGATCCCACCTACAATGAGCAGTTCTTC.

The sample holds a few counts of this clonotype. The CDR3 is CASSYSPGMTEAFF. CDR3 DNA sequence: TGTGCCAGCAGTTACTCACCAGGGATGACTGAAGCTTTCTTT. This chain joins TRBV6-5 and TRBJ1-1; perhaps TRBD1 as D (5 bases). Germline CDR1 MNHEY, CDR2 SVGAGI. V lost 0 bases and J 5 bases, leaving 10 bases between the germline ends. This CDR3 is built from 14 residues.

Only a few counts were recorded for this clonotype. At one end, the junction sequence differs from germline, possibly due to a read error. The chain links TRBV12-3 or TRBV12-4 to TRBJ2-2; TRBD1 agrees at 10 bases. The CDR3 sequence is 16 residues long. The DNA for the CDR3 is TGTGCCAGCAGGCGAGGGACAGGGGTGAACGCCGGGGAGCTGTTTTTT. Protein product: CASRRGTGVNAGELFF.

The chain is built from TRBV24-1 and TRBJ2-1; 10 bases line up with TRBD1. V shed 7 bases, J shed 4 bases, and the junction held 21 bases outside the gene matches. The CDR3 spans 20 residues. Looked up from germline, CDR1 is KGHDR and CDR2 is SFDVKD. The CDR3 protein is CATRSSGQGTTIRRYNEQFF. The CDR3 DNA sequence: TGTGCCACCAGATCCTCGGGACAGGGGACTACTATCCGTCGTTACAATGAGCAGTTCTTC.

Written as DNA, the CDR3 is TGTGCCACCCAGAAGGGGCAAGAGACCCAGTACTTC. Translated, it gives CATQKGQETQYF. The chain is built from TRBV10-3 and TRBJ2-5; a weak D match, TRBD1 (5 bases). The CDR3 totals 12 residues. Germline-derived CDR1 and CDR2 are ENHRY and SYGVKD. V was trimmed by 10 bases and J by 2 bases, leaving 11 bases between them.